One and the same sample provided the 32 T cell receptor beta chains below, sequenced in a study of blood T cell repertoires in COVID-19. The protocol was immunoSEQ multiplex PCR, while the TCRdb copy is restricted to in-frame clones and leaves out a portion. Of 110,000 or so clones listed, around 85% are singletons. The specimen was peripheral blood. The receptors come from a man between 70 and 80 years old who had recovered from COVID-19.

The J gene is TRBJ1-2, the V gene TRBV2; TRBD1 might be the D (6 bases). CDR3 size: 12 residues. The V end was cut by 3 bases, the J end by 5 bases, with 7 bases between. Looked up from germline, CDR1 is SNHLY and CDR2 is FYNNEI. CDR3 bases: TGTGCCAGCAGTGACAGGGGATATGGCTACACCTTC. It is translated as CASSDRGYGYTF.

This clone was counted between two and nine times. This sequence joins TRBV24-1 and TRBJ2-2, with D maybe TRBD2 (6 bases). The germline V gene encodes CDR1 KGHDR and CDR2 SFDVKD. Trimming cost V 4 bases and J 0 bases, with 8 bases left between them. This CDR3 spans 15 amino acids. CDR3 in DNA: TGTGCCACCAGTGAGCTAGCGCCGAACACCGGGGAGCTGTTTTTT. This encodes CATSELAPNTGELFF.

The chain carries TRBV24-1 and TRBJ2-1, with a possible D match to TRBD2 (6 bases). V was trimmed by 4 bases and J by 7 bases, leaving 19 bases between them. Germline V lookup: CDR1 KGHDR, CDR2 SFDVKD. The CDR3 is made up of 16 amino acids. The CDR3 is CATSDRTRRGLNEQFF. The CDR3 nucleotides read TGTGCCACCAGTGACAGGACCCGGCGGGGACTTAATGAGCAGTTCTTC.

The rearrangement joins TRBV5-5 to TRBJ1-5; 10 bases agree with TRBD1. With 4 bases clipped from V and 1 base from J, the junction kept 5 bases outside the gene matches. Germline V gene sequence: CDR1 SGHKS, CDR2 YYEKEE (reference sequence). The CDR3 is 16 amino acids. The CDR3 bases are TGTGCCAGCAGCCCGACAGGGGGCATGAGCAATCAGCCCCAGCATTTT. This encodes CASSPTGGMSNQPQHF.

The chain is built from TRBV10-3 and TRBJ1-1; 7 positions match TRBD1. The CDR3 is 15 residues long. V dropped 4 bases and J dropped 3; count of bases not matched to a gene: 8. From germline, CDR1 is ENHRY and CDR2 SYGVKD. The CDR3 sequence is CAISVSQGTDTEAFF. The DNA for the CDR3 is TGTGCCATCAGTGTATCACAGGGGACTGACACTGAAGCTTTCTTT.

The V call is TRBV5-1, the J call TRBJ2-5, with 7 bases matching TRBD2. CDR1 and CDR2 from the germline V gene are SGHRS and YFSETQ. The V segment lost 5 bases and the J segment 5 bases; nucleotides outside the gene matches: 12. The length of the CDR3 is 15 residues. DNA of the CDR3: TGCGCCAGCAGACCTGAAGCGGGGCCTGGCGAGACCCAGTACTTC. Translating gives CASRPEAGPGETQYF.

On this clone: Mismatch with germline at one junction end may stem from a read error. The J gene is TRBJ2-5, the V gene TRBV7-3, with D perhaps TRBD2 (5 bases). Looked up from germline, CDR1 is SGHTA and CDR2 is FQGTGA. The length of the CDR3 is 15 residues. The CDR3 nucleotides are TGTGCCAGCAGCCCTCAACTAGGACCCCAAGGGACCCAGTACTTC. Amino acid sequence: CASSPQLGPQGTQYF.

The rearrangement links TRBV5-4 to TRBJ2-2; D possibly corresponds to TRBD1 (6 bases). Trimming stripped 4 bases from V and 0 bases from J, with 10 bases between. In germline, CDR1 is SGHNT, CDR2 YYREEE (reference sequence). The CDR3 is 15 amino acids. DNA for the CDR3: TGTGCCAGCAGCCCGGGACAAGCGAACACCGGGGAGCTGTTTTTT. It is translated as CASSPGQANTGELFF.

The CDR3 DNA is TGTGCCAGCAGCCAAGAGGGGACTAGCGGGGGGGATACGCAGTATTTT. Encoded protein: CASSQEGTSGGDTQYF. This chain connects TRBV4-2 to TRBJ2-3; TRBD2 aligns across 15 bases. This CDR3 contains 16 residues. V shed 0 bases, J shed 6 bases, and the junction held 1 base outside the gene matches. Germline V gene sequence: CDR1 LGHNA, CDR2 YNFKEQ.

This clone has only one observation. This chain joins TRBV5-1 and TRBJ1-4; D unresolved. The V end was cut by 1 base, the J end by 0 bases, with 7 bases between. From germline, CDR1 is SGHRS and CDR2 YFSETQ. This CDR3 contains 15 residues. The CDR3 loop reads CASSLKPSTNEKLFF. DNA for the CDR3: TGCGCCAGCAGCTTGAAGCCGTCAACTAATGAAAAACTGTTTTTT.

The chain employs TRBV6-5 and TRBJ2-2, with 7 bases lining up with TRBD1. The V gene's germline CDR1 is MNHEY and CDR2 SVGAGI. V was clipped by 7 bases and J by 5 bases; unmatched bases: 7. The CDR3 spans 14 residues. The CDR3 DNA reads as TGTGCCAGCATGGCCGGGACAGTTACCGGGGAGCTGTTTTTT. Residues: CASMAGTVTGELFF.

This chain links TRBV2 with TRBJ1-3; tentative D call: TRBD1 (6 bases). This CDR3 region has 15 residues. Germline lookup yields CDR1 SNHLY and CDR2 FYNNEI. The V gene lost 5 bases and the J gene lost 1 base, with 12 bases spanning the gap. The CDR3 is CASSPGVLSGNTIYF. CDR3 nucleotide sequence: TGTGCCAGCAGTCCAGGGGTATTGTCTGGAAACACCATATATTTT.

CDR3 DNA: TGTGCCAGCAGCTTAGGGACAGGGTTTGGAGGTGAGCAGTTCTTC. Translation gives CASSLGTGFGGEQFF. The rearrangement links TRBV7-6 to TRBJ2-1; 8 positions match TRBD1. CDR3 size: 15 residues. The ends lost 1 base at V and 9 bases at J; junction bases unmatched: 8. CDR1 SGHVS and CDR2 FNYEAQ come from the germline V gene.

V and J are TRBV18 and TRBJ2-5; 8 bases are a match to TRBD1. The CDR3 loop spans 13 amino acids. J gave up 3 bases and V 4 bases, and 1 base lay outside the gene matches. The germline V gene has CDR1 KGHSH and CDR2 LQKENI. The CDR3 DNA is TGTGCCAGCTCACGGGGACAGGAAGAGACCCAGTACTTC. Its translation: CASSRGQEETQYF.

The CDR3 here is CSASRAGGPLYEQYF. The DNA of the CDR3 is TGCAGTGCTAGTAGGGCGGGGGGCCCACTCTACGAGCAGTACTTC. The V gene is TRBV20-1, the J gene TRBJ2-7; TRBD2 aligns across 8 bases. The germline V gene has CDR1 DFQATT and CDR2 SNEGSKA (reference sequence). This CDR3 is built from 15 residues. V was pared by 3 bases and J by 3 bases, with 10 bases of the junction left unmatched.

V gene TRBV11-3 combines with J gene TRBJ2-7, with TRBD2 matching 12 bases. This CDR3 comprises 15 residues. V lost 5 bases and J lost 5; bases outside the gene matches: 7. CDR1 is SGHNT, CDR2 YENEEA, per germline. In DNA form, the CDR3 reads TGTGCCAGCAGCCCATCTAGCGGGAGGGCCAACGAGCAGTACTTC. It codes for CASSPSSGRANEQYF.

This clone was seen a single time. CDR3 coding DNA: TGTGCCAGTAGTGGGGACACCTTGTACGAGCAGTACTTC. Its translation: CASSGDTLYEQYF. The chain recombines TRBV19 with TRBJ2-7; possible D gene TRBD1, 6 bases. Germline CDR1 and CDR2: LNHDA and SQIVND (reference sequence). Trimming shortened V by 5 bases and J by 4 bases, and 12 bases separated the two germline ends. The CDR3 runs to 13 residues.

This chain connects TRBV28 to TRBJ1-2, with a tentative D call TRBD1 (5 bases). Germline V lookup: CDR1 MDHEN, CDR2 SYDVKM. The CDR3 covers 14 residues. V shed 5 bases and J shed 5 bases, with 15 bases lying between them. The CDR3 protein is CASSRGGSGYGYTF. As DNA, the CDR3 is TGTGCCAGCAGTCGGGGGGGGTCAGGTTATGGCTACACCTTC.

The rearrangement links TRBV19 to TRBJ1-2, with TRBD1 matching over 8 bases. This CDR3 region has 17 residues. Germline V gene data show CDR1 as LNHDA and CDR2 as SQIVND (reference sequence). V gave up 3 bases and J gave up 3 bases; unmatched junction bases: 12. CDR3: CASSMAHHRGRHYGYTF. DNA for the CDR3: TGTGCCAGTAGTATGGCCCACCACAGGGGGAGGCACTATGGCTACACCTTC. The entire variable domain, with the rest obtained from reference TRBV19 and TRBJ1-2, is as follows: DGGITQSPKYLFRKEGQNVTLSCEQNLNHDAMYWYRQDPGQGLRLIYYSQIVNDFQKGDIAEGYSVSREKKESFPLTVTSAQKNPTAFYLCASSMAHHRGRHYGYTFGSGTRLTVV.

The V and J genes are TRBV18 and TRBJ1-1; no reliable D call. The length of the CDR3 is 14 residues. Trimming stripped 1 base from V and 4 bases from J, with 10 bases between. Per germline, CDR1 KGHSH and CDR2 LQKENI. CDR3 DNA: TGTGCCAGCTCACCACGCCCGAGTATCACTGAAGCTTTCTTT. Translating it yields CASSPRPSITEAFF.

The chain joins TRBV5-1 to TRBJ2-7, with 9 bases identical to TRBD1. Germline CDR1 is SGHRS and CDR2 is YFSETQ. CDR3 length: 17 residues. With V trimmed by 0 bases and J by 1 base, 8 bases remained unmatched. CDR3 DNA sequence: TGCGCCAGCAGCTTGGTCTGGCCGGGACAGGGATCCTACGAGCAGTACTTC. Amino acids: CASSLVWPGQGSYEQYF.

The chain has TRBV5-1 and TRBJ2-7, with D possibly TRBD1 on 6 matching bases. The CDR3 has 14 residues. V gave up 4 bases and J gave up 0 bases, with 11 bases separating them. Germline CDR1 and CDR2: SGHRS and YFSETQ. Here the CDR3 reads CASSRQVTSYEQYF. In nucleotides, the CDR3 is TGCGCCAGCAGCCGACAGGTTACCTCCTACGAGCAGTACTTC.

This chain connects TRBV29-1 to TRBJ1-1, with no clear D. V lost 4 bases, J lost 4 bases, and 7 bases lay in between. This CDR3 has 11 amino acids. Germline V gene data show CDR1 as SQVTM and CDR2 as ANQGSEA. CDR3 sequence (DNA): TGCAGCGTTGCTGTCAGCACTGAAGCTTTCTTT. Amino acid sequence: CSVAVSTEAFF.

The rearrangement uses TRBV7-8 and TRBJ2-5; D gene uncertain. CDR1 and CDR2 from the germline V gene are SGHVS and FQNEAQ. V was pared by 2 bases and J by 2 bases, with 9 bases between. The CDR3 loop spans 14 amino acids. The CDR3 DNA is TGTGCCAGCAGCTTAACCCTAACTCAAGAGACCCAGTACTTC. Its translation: CASSLTLTQETQYF.

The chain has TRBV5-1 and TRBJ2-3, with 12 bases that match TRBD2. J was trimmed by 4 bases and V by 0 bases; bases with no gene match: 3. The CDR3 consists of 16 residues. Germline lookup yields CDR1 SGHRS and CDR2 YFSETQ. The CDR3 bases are TGCGCCAGCAGCTTGGGGACTAGCGGGACTCCAGATACGCAGTATTTT. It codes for CASSLGTSGTPDTQYF.

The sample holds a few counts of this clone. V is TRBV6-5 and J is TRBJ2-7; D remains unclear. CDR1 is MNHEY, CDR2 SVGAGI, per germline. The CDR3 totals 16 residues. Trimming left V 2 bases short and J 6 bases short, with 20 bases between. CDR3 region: CASSYRPWASSPEQYF. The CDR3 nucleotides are TGTGCCAGCAGTTACCGCCCTTGGGCCTCCTCCCCCGAGCAGTACTTC.

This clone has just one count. The CDR3 DNA reads TGTGCCAGCAGCCCCCGATCGGGGATAGGCAGCAATCAGCCCCAGCATTTT. Amino acid sequence: CASSPRSGIGSNQPQHF. V and J are TRBV7-2 and TRBJ1-5, with unresolved D. Germline lookup yields CDR1 SGHTA and CDR2 FQGNSA. Trimming took off 5 bases at V and 1 base at J, with 18 bases between the two ends. The CDR3 is made up of 17 amino acids.

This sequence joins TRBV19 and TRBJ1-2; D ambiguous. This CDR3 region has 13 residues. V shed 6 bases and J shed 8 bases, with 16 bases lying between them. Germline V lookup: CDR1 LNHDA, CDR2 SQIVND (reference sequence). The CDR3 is CASSPRGREGYTF. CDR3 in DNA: TGTGCCAGTAGCCCAAGAGGGAGGGAAGGCTACACCTTC.

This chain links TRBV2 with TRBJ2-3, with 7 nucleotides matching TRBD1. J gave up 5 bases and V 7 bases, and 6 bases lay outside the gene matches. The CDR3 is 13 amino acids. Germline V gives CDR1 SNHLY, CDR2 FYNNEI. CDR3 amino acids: CASTVDREDTQYF. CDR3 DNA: TGTGCCAGCACCGTCGACAGGGAAGATACGCAGTATTTT. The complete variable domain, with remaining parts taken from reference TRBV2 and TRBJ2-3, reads EPEVTQTPSHQVTQMGQEVILRCVPISNHLYFYWYRQILGQKVEFLVSFYNNEISEKSEIFDDQFSVERPDGSNFTLKIRSTKLEDSAMYFCASTVDREDTQYFGPGTRLTVL.

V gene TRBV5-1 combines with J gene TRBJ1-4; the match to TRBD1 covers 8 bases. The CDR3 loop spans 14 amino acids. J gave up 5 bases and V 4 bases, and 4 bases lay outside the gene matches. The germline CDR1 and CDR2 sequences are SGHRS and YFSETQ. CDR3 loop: CASSQTGANEKLFF. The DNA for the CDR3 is TGCGCCAGCAGCCAGACAGGGGCGAATGAAAAACTGTTTTTT.

The CDR3 nucleotides read TGTGCCAGCAGCTTGCAGGGACAGGGGGCTAGAAACACTGAAGCTTTCTTT. Amino acids: CASSLQGQGARNTEAFF. V is TRBV5-6 and J is TRBJ1-1, with 12 bases fitting TRBD1. CDR1 and CDR2 (germline): SGHDT, YYEEEE. J gave up 2 bases and V 1 base, and 6 bases lay outside the gene matches. CDR3 length: 17 residues.

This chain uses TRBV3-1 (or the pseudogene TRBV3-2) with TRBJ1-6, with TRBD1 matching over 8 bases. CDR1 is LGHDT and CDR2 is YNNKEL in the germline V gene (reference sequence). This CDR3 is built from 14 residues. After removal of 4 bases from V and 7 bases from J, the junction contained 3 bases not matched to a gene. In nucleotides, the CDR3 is TGTGCCAGCAGCCCCAGGGGGCTGAATTCACCCCTCCACTTT. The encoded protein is CASSPRGLNSPLHF.